A selection of T cell receptor beta chains follows, all from one sample in a study of Ad26.COV2.S vaccination and SARS-CoV-2 variants. This table comes from immunoSEQ multiplex PCR, and its TCRdb copy is limited to in-frame clones, with some not included. The sample includes approximately 480,000 clones, roughly 89% of them seen just once. Source: peripheral blood, taken in a trial of Ad26.COV2.S vaccine versus placebo. The receptor source for this set is a person between 18 and 65 years old who received the Ad26.COV2.S COVID-19 vaccine or a placebo. Each CDR3 is given with its conserved first and last residue. Fields, in order: J gene, V gene, CDR3 protein.

J: TRBJ2-3; V: TRBV11-2; CDR3: CASSLSSGRSTDTQYF
J: TRBJ1-3; V: TRBV4-3; CDR3: CASSQDSVDSGNTIYF
J: TRBJ2-1; V: TRBV13; CDR3: CASSGPAGSNEQFF
J: TRBJ2-7; V: TRBV9; CDR3: CASSALRQGSEQYF
J: TRBJ2-3; V: TRBV11-2; CDR3: CASSLGDTQYF
J: TRBJ2-3; V: TRBV12-3/TRBV12-4; CDR3: CASSLYSTDTQYF
J: TRBJ1-1; V: TRBV10-3; CDR3: CAISGGRGLMNTEAFF
J: TRBJ1-1; V: TRBV19; CDR3: CASSDRFAEAFF
J: TRBJ2-5; V: TRBV5-1; CDR3: CASSLDRGRRTQYF
J: TRBJ1-2; V: TRBV7-2; CDR3: CASSLDAGTEAKFYGYTF
J: TRBJ1-2; V: TRBV10-3; CDR3: CAISESGALDGYTF
J: TRBJ2-1; V: TRBV4-2; CDR3: CATRVAGGSEQFF
J: TRBJ2-1; V: TRBV18; CDR3: CASSTSRGSNEQFF
J: TRBJ1-4; V: TRBV7-9; CDR3: CASSLGQESEKLFF
J: TRBJ2-5; V: TRBV5-4; CDR3: CASSLGGTGLETQYF
J: TRBJ1-6; V: TRBV10-3; CDR3: CAITPRTANNSPLHF
J: TRBJ2-2; V: TRBV27; CDR3: CASKGLPTNTGELFF
J: TRBJ1-2; V: TRBV7-9; CDR3: CASSPAGQGAEGYTF
J: TRBJ2-4; V: TRBV7-2; CDR3: CASSLRTGLGNIQYF
J: TRBJ2-1; V: TRBV3-1/TRBV3-2; CDR3: CASSQAAGEGESVFF
J: TRBJ2-6; V: TRBV19; CDR3: CASTASGANVLTF
J: TRBJ2-2; V: TRBV29-1; CDR3: CSATGTNTGELFF
J: TRBJ2-5; V: TRBV24-1; CDR3: CATSDPTWTSGSQETQYF
J: TRBJ2-1; V: TRBV27; CDR3: CASSLDGTPYNEQFF
J: TRBJ2-1; V: TRBV5-1; CDR3: CASSLGSSYNEQFF
J: TRBJ2-1; V: TRBV13; CDR3: CASSPGRQGSLF
J: TRBJ1-2; V: TRBV7-2; CDR3: CASSFRPRQGGGYTF
J: TRBJ2-1; V: TRBV18; CDR3: CASSPQWRREPYNEQFF
J: TRBJ2-7; V: TRBV27; CDR3: CASSPGTGPYEQYF
J: TRBJ1-5; V: TRBV30; CDR3: CAWSRNSYSNQPQHF
J: TRBJ2-1; V: TRBV4-1; CDR3: CASSFHQQAYNEQFF
J: TRBJ2-7; V: TRBV20-1; CDR3: CSASGSGSSYEQYF
J: TRBJ1-4; V: TRBV7-9; CDR3: CASSLADGGSNEKLFF
J: TRBJ2-1; V: TRBV30; CDR3: CAWTREFEQFF
J: TRBJ2-6; V: TRBV6-1; CDR3: CASSGGFGPTGASVLTF
J: TRBJ1-1; V: TRBV7-3; CDR3: CASSSTTRGNTEAFF
J: TRBJ1-2; V: TRBV4-2; CDR3: CASSQVGQGANYGYTF
J: TRBJ2-2; V: TRBV19; CDR3: CASSKNRGPGTGELFF
J: TRBJ2-7; V: TRBV29-1; CDR3: CSVGASYEQYF
J: TRBJ1-1; V: TRBV5-6; CDR3: CASSLGARDAFF
J: TRBJ2-2; V: TRBV11-1; CDR3: CASSPGRDRDIGELFF
J: TRBJ1-3; V: TRBV28; CDR3: CASHGTGPAYVGNTIYF
J: TRBJ2-7; V: TRBV4-3; CDR3: CASSQRQGDEQYF
J: TRBJ1-1; V: TRBV6-5; CDR3: CASSYLGGNTEAFF
J: TRBJ2-7; V: TRBV20-1; CDR3: CSASQEGTAREQYF
J: TRBJ2-7; V: TRBV9; CDR3: CASSVGTSATYEQYF
J: TRBJ2-3; V: TRBV6-5; CDR3: CASRPTGADTQYF
J: TRBJ2-7; V: TRBV6-1; CDR3: CASSELAGGPGEQYF
J: TRBJ2-7; V: TRBV6-1; CDR3: CASSEVGTLYEQYF
J: TRBJ2-7; V: TRBV7-6; CDR3: CASSPSGLAGAGEQYF
J: TRBJ2-7; V: TRBV6-2/TRBV6-3; CDR3: CASSDPPGQHLYEQYF
J: TRBJ2-5; V: TRBV28; CDR3: CASSDFGLAGVETQYF
J: TRBJ2-5; V: TRBV4-1; CDR3: CASSQGGQGLWETQYF
J: TRBJ2-2; V: TRBV18; CDR3: CASSQFPGLAGDDTGELFF
J: TRBJ1-5; V: TRBV7-8; CDR3: CASSLVRGDGQPQHF
J: TRBJ2-7; V: TRBV30; CDR3: CAWSQGYYEQYF
J: TRBJ2-2; V: TRBV6-6; CDR3: CASSPRLAGGPGGGELFF
J: TRBJ2-7; V: TRBV3-1/TRBV3-2; CDR3: CASSRNRVEQYF